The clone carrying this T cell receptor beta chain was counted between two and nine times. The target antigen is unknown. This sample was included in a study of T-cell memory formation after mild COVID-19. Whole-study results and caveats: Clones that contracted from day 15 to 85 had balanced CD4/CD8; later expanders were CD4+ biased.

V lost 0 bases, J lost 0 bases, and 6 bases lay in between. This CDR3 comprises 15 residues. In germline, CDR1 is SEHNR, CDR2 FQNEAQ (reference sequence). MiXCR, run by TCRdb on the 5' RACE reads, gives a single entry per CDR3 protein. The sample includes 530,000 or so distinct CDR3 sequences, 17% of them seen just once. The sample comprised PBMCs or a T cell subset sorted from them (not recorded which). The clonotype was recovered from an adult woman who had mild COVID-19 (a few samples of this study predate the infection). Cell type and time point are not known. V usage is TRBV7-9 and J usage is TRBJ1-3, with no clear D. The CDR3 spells CASSLASSSGNTIYF. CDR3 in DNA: TGTGCCAGCAGCTTAGCCAGTAGCTCTGGAAACACCATATATTTT.